A single sample gave rise to the 15 T cell receptor beta chains below, sequenced in a study of PD-1 blockade in classical Hodgkin lymphoma. Assay used: immunoSEQ multiplex PCR; TCRdb lists only in-frame clones, some missing. Of around 8,000 clones in the sample, roughly 80% were seen once. Each patient relapsed following autologous stem cell transplantation, and prior brentuximab vedotin exposure differed. Here the sequenced sample was peripheral blood mononuclear cells (PBMCs), taken at baseline. These receptors originate from a human donor with classical Hodgkin lymphoma.

The chain couples TRBV5-4 to TRBJ2-7; 8 bases agree with TRBD2. The trim removed 3 bases at V and 3 bases at J, leaving 8 bases unmatched. Germline values: CDR1 SGHNT, CDR2 YYREEE (reference sequence). This CDR3 comprises 15 residues. CDR3 protein: CASSSRSGSLYEQYF. CDR3 DNA: TGTGCCAGCAGCTCCCGGAGCGGGAGCCTCTACGAGCAGTACTTC.

V is TRBV27 and J is TRBJ2-3, with D possibly TRBD2 on 5 matching bases. The V gene's germline CDR1 is MNHEY and CDR2 SMNVEV (reference sequence). The CDR3 sequence is 13 residues long. The V end was cut by 6 bases, the J end by 6 bases, with 13 bases between. The CDR3 bases are TGTGCCAGCAGCTCAACGGGGTCCGATACGCAGTATTTT. Protein: CASSSTGSDTQYF.

The rearrangement uses TRBV28 and TRBJ1-5; D is undetermined. There are 12 residues in the CDR3. Deletions cut 6 bases from V and 4 bases from J, with 7 bases between. The V gene's germline CDR1 is MDHEN and CDR2 SYDVKM. DNA of the CDR3: TGTGCCAGCAGCTCAATTAATCAGCCCCAGCATTTT. Translated: CASSSINQPQHF.

The rearrangement uses TRBV10-3 and TRBJ1-1; 7 positions match TRBD1. The CDR3 has 14 residues. Germline trimming cut 4 bases from V and 8 bases from J; bases unmatched to any gene: 10. Germline V lookup: CDR1 ENHRY, CDR2 SYGVKD. The CDR3 spells CAISVEGQLLEAFF. The CDR3 DNA reads as TGTGCCATCAGTGTGGAGGGACAGCTGCTAGAAGCTTTCTTT.

This clone was detected once. This sequence may be a read error, since a much larger clone differs from it by one base. In the same sample, other DNA sequences code for this CDR3. The chain recombines TRBV30 with TRBJ2-7, with a weak D call TRBD1 (6 bases). The CDR3 sequence is 10 residues long. CDR1 is GTSNPN, CDR2 SVGIG, per germline (reference sequence). The CDR3, as DNA: TGTGCCGGGGGCAGGGAAGAGCAATACTTC. It specifies CAGGREEQYF.

This clone was counted only a few times. The chain has TRBV7-2 and TRBJ2-1; no clear D. CDR3 size: 12 residues. From germline, CDR1 is SGHTA and CDR2 FQGNSA. Trimming took off 2 bases at V and 3 bases at J, with 2 bases between the two ends. The CDR3 sequence is CASSLNYNEQFF. CDR3 DNA: TGTGCCAGCAGCTTAAACTACAATGAGCAGTTCTTC.

The chain carries TRBV19 and TRBJ2-5; D unclear. V was pared by 3 bases and J by 5 bases, with 10 bases between. The germline V gene encodes CDR1 LNHDA and CDR2 SQIVND (reference sequence). The CDR3 is 13 amino acids. CDR3 sequence reads: CASSMGPRETQYF. In DNA, the CDR3 is TGTGCCAGTAGTATGGGCCCTCGGGAGACCCAGTACTTC.

V usage is TRBV20-1 and J usage is TRBJ2-7; D not certain. Trimming took off 2 bases at V and 1 base at J, with 3 bases between the two ends. Looked up from germline, CDR1 is DFQATT and CDR2 is SNEGSKA (reference sequence). This CDR3 is 11 amino acids long. CDR3 region: CSARYSYEQYF. CDR3 sequence (DNA): TGCAGTGCTAGATATTCCTACGAGCAGTACTTC.

As regards this clone: Other DNA variants within this sample encode the same CDR3. The chain has TRBV20-1 and TRBJ2-7, with D unresolved. CDR1 DFQATT and CDR2 SNEGSKA come from the germline V gene (reference sequence). The CDR3 runs 11 residues. V lost 6 bases and J 2 bases, leaving 8 bases between the germline ends. The CDR3 sequence is CSAGTTYEQYF. Here the CDR3 DNA reads TGCAGTGCGGGTACGACCTACGAGCAGTACTTC.

This clone occurred a few times. The rearrangement joins TRBV4-1 to TRBJ2-7; D not certain. The CDR3 is 14 residues long. The V end was cut by 2 bases, the J end by 2 bases, with 10 bases between. Germline V gene sequence: CDR1 MGHRA, CDR2 YSYEKL. The CDR3 nucleotides read TGCGCCAGCAGCCAACCTCTCATTCCCTACGAGCAGTACTTC. This gives the protein CASSQPLIPYEQYF.

The V gene is TRBV11-2, the J gene TRBJ2-5; D gene unclear. The CDR3 is made up of 11 amino acids. CDR1 is SGHAT and CDR2 is FQNNGV in the germline V gene. The V and J ends lost 3 bases and 5 bases respectively, with 4 bases between them. Here the CDR3 reads CASSLTETQYF. CDR3 bases: TGTGCCAGCAGCTTGACCGAGACCCAGTACTTC.

The J gene is TRBJ2-1, the V gene TRBV12-5; 7 bases agree with TRBD1. The CDR3 consists of 17 residues. The V and J ends lost 3 bases and 2 bases, in that order; junction bases with no gene match: 10. Germline V gives CDR1 LGHNT, CDR2 FRNRAP. CDR3 in amino acids: CASGFSTDRETYNEQFF. The CDR3 nucleotides are TGTGCTAGTGGTTTCTCTACCGACAGGGAGACCTACAATGAGCAGTTCTTC. The full variable domain, in which reference TRBV12-5 and TRBJ2-1 provide the parts outside the CDR3, is DARVTQTPRHKVTEMGQEVTMRCQPILGHNTVFWYRQTMMQGLELLAYFRNRAPLDDSGMPKDRFSAEMPDATLATLKIQPSEPRDSAVYFCASGFSTDRETYNEQFFGPGTRLTVL.

This chain connects TRBV9 to TRBJ2-7; 8 bases match TRBD1. Germline CDR1 and CDR2: SGDLS and YYNGEE. The CDR3 totals 15 residues. J lost 5 bases, V lost 4 bases, and 11 bases had no gene match. The CDR3 DNA reads as TGTGCCAGCAGCTTTTCAGGGGGCGATGTCAACGAGCAGTACTTC. Encoded protein: CASSFSGGDVNEQYF.

This rearrangement joins TRBV7-9 to TRBJ2-7; D is uncertain. V gave up 3 bases and J gave up 2 bases, with 5 bases separating them. This CDR3 is 12 amino acids long. Germline V CDR1 and CDR2: SEHNR, FQNEAQ (reference sequence). The CDR3 bases are TGTGCCAGCAGCTTGGAGACCTACGAGCAGTACTTC. This sequence encodes CASSLETYEQYF.

The chain carries TRBV6-5 and TRBJ2-7; 8 bases agree with TRBD1. The germline V gene encodes CDR1 MNHEY and CDR2 SVGAGI. This CDR3 region has 14 residues. The V gene end was trimmed by 6 bases and the J gene end by 2 bases; junction bases not matched to a gene: 6. This chain's CDR3 is CASRRTGPPYEQYF. Written as DNA, the CDR3 is TGTGCCAGCAGGAGGACAGGGCCACCCTACGAGCAGTACTTC.